This record covers a single T cell receptor beta chain. Its antigen is undetermined. TCRbeta library construction was performed incorporating unique molecular identifiers. One entry per CDR3 protein results from TCRdb running MiXCR on the PCR reads. The sample comprises 600,000 to 800,000 distinct CDR3 sequences, over 10% of which are singletons, and 0.79% rests with the top ten. Germline CDR1 and CDR2: SGHTA and FQGNSA. V shed 3 bases, J shed 8 bases, and the junction held 3 bases outside the gene matches. The CDR3 loop spans 13 amino acids. This sample was included in a study of T-cell reconstitution after alpha-beta-depleted transplantation in children. Regarding the study as a whole: In some patients, recipient T cells and intrathymic progenitors surviving conditioning explained high day-60 diversity.

This clonotype was sampled from a girl aged 2 to 10 with congenital amegakaryocytic thrombocytopenia, due to receive a stem cell transplant. Sequenced material: PBMCs, taken before TCRalphabeta/CD19-depleted stem cell transplant. The rearrangement links TRBV7-2 to TRBJ2-1, with 8 bases matching TRBD1. The CDR3 coding sequence is TGTGCCAGCAGCTTGGACAGGGTAGATGAGCAGTTCTTC. It yields the protein CASSLDRVDEQFF.